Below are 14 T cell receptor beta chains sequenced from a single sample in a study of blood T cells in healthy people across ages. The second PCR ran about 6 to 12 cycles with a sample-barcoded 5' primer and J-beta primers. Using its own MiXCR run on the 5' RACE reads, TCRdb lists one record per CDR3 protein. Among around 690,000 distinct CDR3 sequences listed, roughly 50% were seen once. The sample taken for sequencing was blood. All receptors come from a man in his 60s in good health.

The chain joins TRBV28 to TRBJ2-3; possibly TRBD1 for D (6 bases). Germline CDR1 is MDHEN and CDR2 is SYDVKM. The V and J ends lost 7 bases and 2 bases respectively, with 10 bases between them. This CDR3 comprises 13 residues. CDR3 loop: CASTDRFTDTQYF. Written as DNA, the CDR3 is TGTGCCAGCACCGACAGGTTCACAGATACGCAGTATTTT. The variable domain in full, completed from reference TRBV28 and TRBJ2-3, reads DVKVTQSSRYLVKRTGEKVFLECVQDMDHENMFWYRQDPGLGLRLIYFSYDVKMKEKGDIPEGYSVSREKKERFSLILESASTNQTSMYLCASTDRFTDTQYFGPGTRLTVL.

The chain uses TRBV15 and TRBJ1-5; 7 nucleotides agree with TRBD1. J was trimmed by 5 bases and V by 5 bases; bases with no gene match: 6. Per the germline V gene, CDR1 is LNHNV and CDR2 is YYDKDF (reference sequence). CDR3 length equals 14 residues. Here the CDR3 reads CATSSHRGDQPQHF. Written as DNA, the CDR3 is TGTGCCACCAGCTCCCACAGGGGAGATCAGCCCCAGCATTTT.

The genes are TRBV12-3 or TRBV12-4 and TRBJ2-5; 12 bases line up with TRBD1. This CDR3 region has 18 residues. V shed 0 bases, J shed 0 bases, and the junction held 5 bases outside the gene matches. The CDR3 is CASSLAEGQGANQETQYF. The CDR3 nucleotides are TGTGCCAGCAGTTTAGCGGAGGGACAGGGGGCGAACCAAGAGACCCAGTACTTC.

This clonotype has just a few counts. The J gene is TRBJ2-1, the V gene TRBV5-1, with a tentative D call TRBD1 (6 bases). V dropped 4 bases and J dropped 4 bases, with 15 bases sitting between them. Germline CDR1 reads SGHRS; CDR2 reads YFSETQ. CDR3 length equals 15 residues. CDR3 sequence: CASSLGQPRYNEQFF. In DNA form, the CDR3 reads TGCGCCAGCAGCCTAGGACAGCCAAGATACAATGAGCAGTTCTTC.

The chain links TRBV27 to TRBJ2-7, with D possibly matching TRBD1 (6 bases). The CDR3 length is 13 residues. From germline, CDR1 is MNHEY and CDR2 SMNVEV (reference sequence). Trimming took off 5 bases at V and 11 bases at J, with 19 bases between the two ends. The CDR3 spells CASSTEQQGREYF. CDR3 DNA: TGTGCCAGCAGTACCGAACAACAGGGTAGGGAGTACTTC.

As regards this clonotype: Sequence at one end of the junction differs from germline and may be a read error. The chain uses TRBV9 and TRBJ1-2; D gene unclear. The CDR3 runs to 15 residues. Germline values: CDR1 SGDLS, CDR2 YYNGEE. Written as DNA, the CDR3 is TGTGCCAGCAGCGTAACTTCGGACCGATCATATGGCTGCACCTTC. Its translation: CASSVTSDRSYGCTF.

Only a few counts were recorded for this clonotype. CDR3 amino acids: CASSYSSGVQYF. CDR3 DNA sequence: TGTGCCAGCAGCTACAGCTCAGGTGTGCAGTACTTC. The J gene is TRBJ2-7, the V gene TRBV7-2; D gene unclear. Between the trimmed V and J ends, which lost 4 bases and 9 bases, there was a span of 13 bases. Germline CDR1 reads SGHTA; CDR2 reads FQGNSA. The CDR3 is 12 amino acids.

This CDR3 reads CASSLRQGGDSPLHF. CDR3 DNA: TGTGCCAGCAGCTTAAGACAGGGAGGGGATTCACCCCTCCACTTT. The V gene is TRBV12-3 or TRBV12-4, the J gene TRBJ1-6, with TRBD1 matching 7 bases. V was pared by 6 bases and J by 8 bases, with 10 bases of the junction left unmatched. CDR3 size: 15 residues.

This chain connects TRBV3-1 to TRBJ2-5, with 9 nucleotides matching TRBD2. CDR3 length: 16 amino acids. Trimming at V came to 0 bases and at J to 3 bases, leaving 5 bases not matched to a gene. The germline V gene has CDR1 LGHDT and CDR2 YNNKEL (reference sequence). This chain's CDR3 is CASSQDPRLAEETQYF. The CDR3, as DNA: TGTGCCAGCAGCCAAGATCCGCGACTAGCGGAAGAGACCCAGTACTTC.

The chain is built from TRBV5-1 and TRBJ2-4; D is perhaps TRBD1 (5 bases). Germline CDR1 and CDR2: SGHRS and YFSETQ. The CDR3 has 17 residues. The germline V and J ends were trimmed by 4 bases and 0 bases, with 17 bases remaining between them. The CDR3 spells CASSLRVLGEAKNIQYF. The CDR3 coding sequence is TGCGCCAGCAGCCTCCGGGTCCTAGGGGAAGCCAAAAACATTCAGTACTTC.

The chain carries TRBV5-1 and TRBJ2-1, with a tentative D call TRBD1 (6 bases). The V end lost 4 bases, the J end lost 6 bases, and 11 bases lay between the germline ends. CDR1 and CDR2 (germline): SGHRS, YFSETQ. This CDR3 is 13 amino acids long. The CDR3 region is CASSGQGSNEQFF. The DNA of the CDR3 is TGCGCCAGCAGCGGGCAGGGGTCCAATGAGCAGTTCTTC.

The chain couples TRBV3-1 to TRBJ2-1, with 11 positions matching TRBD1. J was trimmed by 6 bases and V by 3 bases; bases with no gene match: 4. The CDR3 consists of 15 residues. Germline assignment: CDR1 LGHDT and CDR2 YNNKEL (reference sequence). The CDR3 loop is CASSHGTGGPNEQFF. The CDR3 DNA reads TGTGCCAGCAGCCACGGGACAGGGGGACCCAATGAGCAGTTCTTC.

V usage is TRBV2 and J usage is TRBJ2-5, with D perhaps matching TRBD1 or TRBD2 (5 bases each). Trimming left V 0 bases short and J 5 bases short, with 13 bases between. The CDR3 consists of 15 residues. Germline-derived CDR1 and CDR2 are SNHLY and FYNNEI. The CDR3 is CASSEAGAFLETQYF. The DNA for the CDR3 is TGTGCCAGCAGTGAAGCCGGGGCCTTTTTGGAGACCCAGTACTTC.

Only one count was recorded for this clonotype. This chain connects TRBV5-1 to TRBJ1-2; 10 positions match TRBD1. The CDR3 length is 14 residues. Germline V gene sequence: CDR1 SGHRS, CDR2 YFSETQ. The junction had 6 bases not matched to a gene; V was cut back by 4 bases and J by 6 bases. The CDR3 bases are TGCGCCAGCAGCCCGAGGACAGGGGGTGATGGCTACACCTTC. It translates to CASSPRTGGDGYTF.